This TCR beta chain emerged from a study of cytomegalovirus exposure and HLA in healthy donors. Study-wide background: Some 180 million T cells yielded over 90 million unique TCR beta sequences in earlier analysis.

60 Vbeta and 13 Jbeta primers were used in PCR. Clones were sequenced by immunoSEQ multiplex PCR, and TCRdb holds only the in-frame ones, with some missing. The data contain under 200,000 clones, around two thirds of them seen just once; the ten biggest clones take up less than 3%. This TCR was sampled from a man aged 35 to 55 in good health and CMV-seronegative. Sample: PBMCs.

Here the CDR3 reads CSVEGQGYEQYF. CDR3 in DNA: TGCAGCGTTGAAGGTCAGGGTTACGAGCAGTACTTC. The rearrangement links TRBV29-1 to TRBJ2-7; possible D gene TRBD1, 5 bases. CDR1 and CDR2 (germline): SQVTM, ANQGSEA. The V and J ends lost 1 base and 4 bases respectively, with 8 bases between them. The CDR3 contains 12 residues.